Included here is one T cell receptor (beta chain) sequence, with context. Participant age was roughly 18 to 89 years, and participants resided in around 24 US areas. Participants were placed into cohorts based on the clinical history they reported. The sample is drawn from a study of blood T cell repertoires in COVID-19. Across the study: The samples span acute and convalescent COVID-19 from the United States, Italy and Spain.

This table comes from immunoSEQ multiplex PCR, and its TCRdb copy is limited to in-frame clones, with some not included. The table records fewer than 250,000 clones, around nine tenths of them present only once. CDR3 length: 14 amino acids. The V end lost 2 bases, the J end lost 4 bases, and 11 bases lay between the germline ends. The V gene's germline CDR1 is SGHVS and CDR2 FQNEAQ. The V gene is TRBV7-8, the J gene TRBJ1-2; D is uncertain. The receptor's source is a woman in her thirties who had been exposed to COVID-19. Sequencing was performed on PBMCs or T cells enriched from blood (not recorded which). For the CDR3, the DNA is TGTGCCAGCAGCTTACGGGGTCTTGCCTATGGCTACACCTTC. Translation gives CASSLRGLAYGYTF.